This T cell receptor (beta chain) came from a study of shared T cell receptors in the human thymus. The CDR3 contains 16 residues. From germline, CDR1 is SGHTA and CDR2 FQGNSA. The junction had 5 bases not matched to a gene; V was cut back by 1 base and J by 4 bases. Generated by immunoSEQ multiplex PCR, the TCRdb table keeps only in-frame clones and is missing some. The data show roughly 710,000 clones, approximately 83% seen once. These sequences were also reported in another study, on human thymus T cells. That paper adds: Congenital heart defects were the reason for the corrective surgery that the donors, healthy Finnish infants, were having. The study used thymus tissue resected during corrective heart surgery. Repertoires sampled from thymus and blood appeared biased in V and J gene usage. Thymic repertoires from unrelated individuals overlapped highly, related research reported.

This receptor was obtained from a girl less than two years old with a congenital heart defect. The chain couples TRBV7-2 to TRBJ1-1; 11 bases agree with TRBD1. The source material was thymocytes. The CDR3 DNA sequence: TGTGCCAGCAGCTTAGGAGGGACAGGGGGTGTCACTGAAGCTTTCTTT. Translating gives CASSLGGTGGVTEAFF.